This TCR beta chain was retrieved from a study of cytomegalovirus exposure and HLA in healthy donors. This CDR3 contains 16 residues. Trimming left V 0 bases short and J 5 bases short, with 14 bases between. Both 60 Vbeta primers and 13 Jbeta primers went into the PCR. Original processing notes: Later analysis identified approximately 88 million unique TCR beta chains, roughly 11 million shared. Libraries were prepared by immunoSEQ multiplex PCR; TCRdb keeps only in-frame clonotypes and omits some of them. Clone size and V and J calls were adopted from that table, with D and trimming inferred from the DNA. The table has around 120,000 clones, around 81% seen once.

Sequenced input: PBMCs. The receptor comes from a woman between 25 and 40 years old in good health and CMV-seronegative. The rearrangement joins TRBV23-1 to TRBJ2-1, with D possibly TRBD2 on 6 matching bases. TRBV23-1 is noted as an ORF with a role that remains uncertain. The CDR3: CASSQSGGREDNEQFF. In nucleotides, the CDR3 is TGCGCCAGCAGTCAATCCGGGGGTAGAGAAGACAATGAGCAGTTCTTC.